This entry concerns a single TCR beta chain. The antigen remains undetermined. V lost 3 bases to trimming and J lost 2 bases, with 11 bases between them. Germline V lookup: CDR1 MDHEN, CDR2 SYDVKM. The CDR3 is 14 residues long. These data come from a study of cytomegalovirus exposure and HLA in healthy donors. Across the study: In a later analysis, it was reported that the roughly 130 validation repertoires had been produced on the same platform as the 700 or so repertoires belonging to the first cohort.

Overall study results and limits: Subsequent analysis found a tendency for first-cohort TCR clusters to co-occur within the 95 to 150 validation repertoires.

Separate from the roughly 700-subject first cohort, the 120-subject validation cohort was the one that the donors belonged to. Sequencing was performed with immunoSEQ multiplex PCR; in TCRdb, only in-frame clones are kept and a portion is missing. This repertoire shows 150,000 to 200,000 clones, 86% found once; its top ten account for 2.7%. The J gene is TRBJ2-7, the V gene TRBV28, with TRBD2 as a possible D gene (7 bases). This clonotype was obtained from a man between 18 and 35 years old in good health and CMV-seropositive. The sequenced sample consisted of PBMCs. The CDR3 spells CASSFLGGPYEQYF. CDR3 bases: TGTGCCAGCAGTTTTCTCGGGGGGCCCTACGAGCAGTACTTC.